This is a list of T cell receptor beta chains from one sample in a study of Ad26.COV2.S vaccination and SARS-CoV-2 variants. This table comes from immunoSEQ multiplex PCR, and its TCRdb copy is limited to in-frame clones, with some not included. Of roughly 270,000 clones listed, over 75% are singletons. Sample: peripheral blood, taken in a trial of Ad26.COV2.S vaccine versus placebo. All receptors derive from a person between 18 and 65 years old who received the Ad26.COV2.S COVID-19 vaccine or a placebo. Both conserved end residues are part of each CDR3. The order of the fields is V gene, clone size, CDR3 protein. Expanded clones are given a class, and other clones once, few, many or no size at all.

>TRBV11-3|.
CASSFGQAYEQYF
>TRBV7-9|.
CASSLETRTGELFF
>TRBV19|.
CASSLFGRGISAFF
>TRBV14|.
CASSQDYQILYNEQFF
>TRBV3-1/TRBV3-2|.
CASSPAGGTEAFF
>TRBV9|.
CASSVDATTRRREQYF
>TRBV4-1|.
CASSQRGRTVDEQYF
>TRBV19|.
CASSPLAVWGDEQYF
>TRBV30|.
CAWSPLGEGRQPQHF
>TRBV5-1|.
CASSLQGEAFF
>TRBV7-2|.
CASSLGGLETQYF
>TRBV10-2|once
CASTPVRELPPYEQYF
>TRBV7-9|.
CASSTGTGGAKNIQYF
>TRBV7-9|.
CASSLALNTEAFF
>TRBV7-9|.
CASSSSGANVLTF
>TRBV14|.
CASSHGQPVTYEQYF
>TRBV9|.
CASSVAGSPYNEQFF
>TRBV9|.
CASSVGALLPYEQYF
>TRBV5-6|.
CASSLWLAGTSSYNEQFF
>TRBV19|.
CASSVTGGYSYEQYF
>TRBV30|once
CAWSVIGNQPQHF
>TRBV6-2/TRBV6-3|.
CASSIVSGGGANEQFF
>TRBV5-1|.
CASSFRGGEQYF
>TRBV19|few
CASSMWQRNNSPLHF
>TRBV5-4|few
CASSLKGSGNTIYF
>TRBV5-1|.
CASSLDGTVAQPQHF
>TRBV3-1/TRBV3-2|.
CASSSQVSYEQYF
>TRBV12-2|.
CASRLSSYGQVRCGYTF
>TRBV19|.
CASSMEGGRNSYNEQFF
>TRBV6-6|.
CASSYQRYEQYF
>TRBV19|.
CASSNQGSSGELFF
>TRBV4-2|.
CASSQWPENYGYTF
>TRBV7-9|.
CASSGGGLAGILYEQYF
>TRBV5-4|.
CASSPRVLGSMETQYF
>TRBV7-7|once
CASSFRAGANVGELFF
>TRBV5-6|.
CASSSRPSGRAGEQFF
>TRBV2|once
CASSSSQANTEAFF
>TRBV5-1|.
CASSVGGGTDTQYF
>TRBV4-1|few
CASSQESVGRASPLHF
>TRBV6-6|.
CASSPRAAGVGSYEQYF
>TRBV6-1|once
CASSESGLDTEAFF
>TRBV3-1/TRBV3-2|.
CASSQDLLEKTGALFEAFF
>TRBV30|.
CAWSQDSNTEAFF
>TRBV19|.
CASSAQTTGTGGYTF
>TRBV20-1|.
CSASSNYGYTF